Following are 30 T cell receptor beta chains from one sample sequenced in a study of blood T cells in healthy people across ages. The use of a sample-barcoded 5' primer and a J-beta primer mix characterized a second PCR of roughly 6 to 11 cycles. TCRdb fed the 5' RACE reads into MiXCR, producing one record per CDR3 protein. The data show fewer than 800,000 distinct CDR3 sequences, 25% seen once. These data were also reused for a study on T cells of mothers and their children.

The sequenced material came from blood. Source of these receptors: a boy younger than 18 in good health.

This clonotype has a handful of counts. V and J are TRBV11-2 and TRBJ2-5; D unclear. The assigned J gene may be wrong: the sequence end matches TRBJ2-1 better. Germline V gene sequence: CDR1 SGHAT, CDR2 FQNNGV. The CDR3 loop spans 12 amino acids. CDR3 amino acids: CASSLDWTLQFF. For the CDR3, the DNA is TGTGCCAGCAGCTTAGACTGGACGTTGCAGTTCTTC.

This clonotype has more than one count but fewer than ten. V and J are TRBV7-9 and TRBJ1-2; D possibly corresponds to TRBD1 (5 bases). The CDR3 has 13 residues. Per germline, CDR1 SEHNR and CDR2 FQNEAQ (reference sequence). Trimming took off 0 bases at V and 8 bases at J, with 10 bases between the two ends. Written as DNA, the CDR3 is TGTGCCAGCAGCTTAGCAGGGGAACTAGGCTACACCTTC. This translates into CASSLAGELGYTF.

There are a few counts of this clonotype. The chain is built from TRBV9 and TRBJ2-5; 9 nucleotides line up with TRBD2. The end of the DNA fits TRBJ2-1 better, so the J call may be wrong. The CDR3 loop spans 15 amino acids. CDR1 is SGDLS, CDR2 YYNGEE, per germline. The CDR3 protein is CASSVMREGLDEQFF. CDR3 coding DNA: TGTGCCAGCAGCGTAATGCGGGAGGGCCTGGATGAGCAGTTCTTC.

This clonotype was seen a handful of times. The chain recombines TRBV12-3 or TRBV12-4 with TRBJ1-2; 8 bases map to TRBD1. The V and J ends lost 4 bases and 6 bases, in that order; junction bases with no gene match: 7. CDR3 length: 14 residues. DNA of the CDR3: TGTGCCAGCAGTTCGCAGGGGGCGGGGGATGGCTACACCTTC. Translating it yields CASSSQGAGDGYTF.

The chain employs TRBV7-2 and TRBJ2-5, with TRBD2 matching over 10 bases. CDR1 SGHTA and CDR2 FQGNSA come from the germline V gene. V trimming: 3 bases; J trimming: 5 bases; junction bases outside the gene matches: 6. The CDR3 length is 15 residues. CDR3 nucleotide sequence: TGTGCCAGCAGCTTGGGCTCAGCGGGAGGGGAGACCCAGTACTTC. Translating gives CASSLGSAGGETQYF.

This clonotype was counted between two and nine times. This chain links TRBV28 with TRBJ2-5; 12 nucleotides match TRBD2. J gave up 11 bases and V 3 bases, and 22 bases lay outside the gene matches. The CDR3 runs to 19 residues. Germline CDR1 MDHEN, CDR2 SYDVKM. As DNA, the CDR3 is TGTGCCAGCAGTTTCCCCCCCGTAAGACTAGCGGGAGAGTACTATGAGCAGTACTTC. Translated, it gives CASSFPPVRLAGEYYEQYF.

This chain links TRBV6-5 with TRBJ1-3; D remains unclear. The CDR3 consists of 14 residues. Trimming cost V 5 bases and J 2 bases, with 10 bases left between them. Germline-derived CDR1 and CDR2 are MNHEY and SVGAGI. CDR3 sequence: CASSPLVPGNTIYF. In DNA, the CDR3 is TGTGCCAGCAGTCCACTAGTCCCTGGAAACACCATATATTTT.

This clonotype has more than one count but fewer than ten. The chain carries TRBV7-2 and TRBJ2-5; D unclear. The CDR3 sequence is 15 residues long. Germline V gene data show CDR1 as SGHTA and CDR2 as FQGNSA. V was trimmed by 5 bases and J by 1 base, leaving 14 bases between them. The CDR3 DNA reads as TGTGCCAGCAGCCGTAGGCCAGCCCTCCAAGAGACCCAGTACTTC. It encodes CASSRRPALQETQYF.

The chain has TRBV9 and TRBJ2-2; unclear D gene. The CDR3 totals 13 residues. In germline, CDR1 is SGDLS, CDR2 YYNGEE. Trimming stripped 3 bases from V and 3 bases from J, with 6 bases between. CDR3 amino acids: CASSDQHTGELFF. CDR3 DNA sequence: TGTGCCAGCAGCGACCAGCACACCGGGGAGCTGTTTTTT.

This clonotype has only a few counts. CDR3 in DNA: TGCGCCAGCAGCCTCGGACAGGGCAATTCTGGCTACACCTTC. Its translation: CASSLGQGNSGYTF. This chain links TRBV5-1 with TRBJ1-2, with TRBD1 identical over 8 bases. J lost 7 bases, V lost 4 bases, and 9 bases had no gene match. The CDR3 loop spans 14 amino acids. Per germline, CDR1 SGHRS and CDR2 YFSETQ.

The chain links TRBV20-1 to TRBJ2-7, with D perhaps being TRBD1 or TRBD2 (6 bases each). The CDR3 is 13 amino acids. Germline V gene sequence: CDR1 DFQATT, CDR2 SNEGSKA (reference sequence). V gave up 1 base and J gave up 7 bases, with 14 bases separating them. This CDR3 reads CSARAPGAAEQYF. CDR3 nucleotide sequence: TGCAGTGCTAGAGCTCCGGGGGCTGCTGAGCAGTACTTC.

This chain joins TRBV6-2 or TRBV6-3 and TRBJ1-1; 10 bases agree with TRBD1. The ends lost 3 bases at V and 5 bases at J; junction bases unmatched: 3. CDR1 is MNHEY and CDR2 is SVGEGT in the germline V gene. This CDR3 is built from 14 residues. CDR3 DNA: TGTGCCAGCAGTTATGGGACAGGGGAAACTGAAGCTTTCTTT. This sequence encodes CASSYGTGETEAFF.

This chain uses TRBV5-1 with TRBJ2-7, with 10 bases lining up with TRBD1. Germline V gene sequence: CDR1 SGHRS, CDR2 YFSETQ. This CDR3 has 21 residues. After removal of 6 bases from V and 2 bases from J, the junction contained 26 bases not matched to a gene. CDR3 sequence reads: CASTWGWLPGTGVPKTYEQYF. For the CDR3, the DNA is TGCGCCAGCACCTGGGGTTGGCTACCCGGGACAGGGGTCCCCAAAACCTACGAGCAGTACTTC. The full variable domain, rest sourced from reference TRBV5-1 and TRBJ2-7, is KAGVTQTPRYLIKTRGQQVTLSCSPISGHRSVSWYQQTPGQGLQFLFEYFSETQRNKGNFPGRFSGRQFSNSRSEMNVSTLELGDSALYLCASTWGWLPGTGVPKTYEQYFGPGTRLTVT.

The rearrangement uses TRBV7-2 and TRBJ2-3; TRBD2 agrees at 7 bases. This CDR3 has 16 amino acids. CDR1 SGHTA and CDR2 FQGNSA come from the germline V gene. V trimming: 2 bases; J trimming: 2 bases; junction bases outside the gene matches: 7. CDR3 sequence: CASSLHPGGTTDTQYF. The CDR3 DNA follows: TGTGCCAGCAGCTTACACCCCGGGGGGACCACAGATACGCAGTATTTT. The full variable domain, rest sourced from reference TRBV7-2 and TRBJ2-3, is GAGVSQSPSNKVTEKGKDVELRCDPISGHTALYWYRQSLGQGLEFLIYFQGNSAPDKSGLPSDRFSAERTGGSVSTLTIQRTQQEDSAVYLCASSLHPGGTTDTQYFGPGTRLTVL.

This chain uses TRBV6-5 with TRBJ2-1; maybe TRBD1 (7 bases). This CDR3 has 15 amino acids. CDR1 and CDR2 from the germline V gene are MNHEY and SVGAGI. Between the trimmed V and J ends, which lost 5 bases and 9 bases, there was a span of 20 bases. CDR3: CASSPGGQPSAEQFF. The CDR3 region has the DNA TGTGCCAGCAGTCCAGGGGGGCAGCCATCGGCTGAGCAGTTCTTC.

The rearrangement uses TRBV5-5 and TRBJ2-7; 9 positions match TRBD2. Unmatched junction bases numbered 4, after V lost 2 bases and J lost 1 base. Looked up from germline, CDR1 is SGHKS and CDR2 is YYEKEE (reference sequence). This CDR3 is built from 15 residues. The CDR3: CASSFQAGGSYEQYF. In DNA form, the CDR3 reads TGTGCCAGCAGCTTCCAGGCGGGAGGGTCCTACGAGCAGTACTTC.

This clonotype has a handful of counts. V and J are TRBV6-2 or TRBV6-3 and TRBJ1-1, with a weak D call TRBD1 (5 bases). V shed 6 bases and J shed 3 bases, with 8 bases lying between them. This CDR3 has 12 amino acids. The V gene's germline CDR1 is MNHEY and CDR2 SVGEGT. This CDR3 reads CASRRQYTEAFF. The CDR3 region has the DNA TGTGCCAGCAGGCGACAGTACACTGAAGCTTTCTTT.

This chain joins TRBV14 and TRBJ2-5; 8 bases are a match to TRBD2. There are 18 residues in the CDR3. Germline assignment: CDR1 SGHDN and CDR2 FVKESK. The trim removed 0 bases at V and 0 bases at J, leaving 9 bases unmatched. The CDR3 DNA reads TGTGCCAGCAGCCAAGATGAATACGGGGGGGAGTACCAAGAGACCCAGTACTTC. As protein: CASSQDEYGGEYQETQYF.

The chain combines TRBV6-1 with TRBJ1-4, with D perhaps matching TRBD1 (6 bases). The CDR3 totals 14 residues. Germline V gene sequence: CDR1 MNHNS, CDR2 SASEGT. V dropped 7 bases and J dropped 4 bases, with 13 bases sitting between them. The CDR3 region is CASKVDRYNEKLFF. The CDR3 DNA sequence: TGTGCCAGCAAGGTGGACAGATATAATGAAAAACTGTTTTTT.

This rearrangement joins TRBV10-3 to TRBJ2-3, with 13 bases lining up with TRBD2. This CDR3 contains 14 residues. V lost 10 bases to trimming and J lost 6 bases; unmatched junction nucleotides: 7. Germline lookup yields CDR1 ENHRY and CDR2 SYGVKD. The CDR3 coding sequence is TGTGCCAGCGGACTAGCGGGGGTCTGGGATACGCAGTATTTT. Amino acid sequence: CASGLAGVWDTQYF.

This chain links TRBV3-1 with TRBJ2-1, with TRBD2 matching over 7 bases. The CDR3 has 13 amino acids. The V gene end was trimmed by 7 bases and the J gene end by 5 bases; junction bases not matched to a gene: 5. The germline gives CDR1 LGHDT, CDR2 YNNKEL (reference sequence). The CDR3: CASTYGLDNEQFF. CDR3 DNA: TGTGCCAGCACCTACGGACTAGACAATGAGCAGTTCTTC.

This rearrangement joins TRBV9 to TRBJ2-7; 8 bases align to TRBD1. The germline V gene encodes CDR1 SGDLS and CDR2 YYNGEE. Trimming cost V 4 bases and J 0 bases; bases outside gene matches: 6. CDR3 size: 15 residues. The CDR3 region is CASSPTGASSYEQYF. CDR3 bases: TGTGCCAGCAGCCCGACAGGGGCCTCCTCCTACGAGCAGTACTTC.

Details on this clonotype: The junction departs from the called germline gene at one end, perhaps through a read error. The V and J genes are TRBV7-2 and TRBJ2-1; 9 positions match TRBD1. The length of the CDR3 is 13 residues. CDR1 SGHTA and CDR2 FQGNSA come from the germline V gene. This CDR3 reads CASSLPPGQGFLF. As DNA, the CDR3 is TGTGCCAGCAGCTTACCGCCGGGACAGGGCTTCCTCTTC.

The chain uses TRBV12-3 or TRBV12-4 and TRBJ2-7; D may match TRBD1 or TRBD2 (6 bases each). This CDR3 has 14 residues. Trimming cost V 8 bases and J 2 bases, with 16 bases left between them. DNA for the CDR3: TGTGCCAGCTCATACGGGGGCTCGGCCTACGAGCAGTACTTC. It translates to CASSYGGSAYEQYF.

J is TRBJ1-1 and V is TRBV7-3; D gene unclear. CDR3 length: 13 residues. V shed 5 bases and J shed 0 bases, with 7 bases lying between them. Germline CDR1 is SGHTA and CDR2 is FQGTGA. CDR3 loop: CASSVLVNTEAFF. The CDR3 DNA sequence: TGTGCCAGCAGCGTACTGGTGAACACTGAAGCTTTCTTT.

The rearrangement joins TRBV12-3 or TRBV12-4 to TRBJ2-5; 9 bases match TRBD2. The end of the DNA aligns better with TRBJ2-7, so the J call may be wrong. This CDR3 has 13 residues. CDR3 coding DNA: TGTGCCAGCAGTTCGGGACTAGCAAACGAGCAGTACTTC. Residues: CASSSGLANEQYF.

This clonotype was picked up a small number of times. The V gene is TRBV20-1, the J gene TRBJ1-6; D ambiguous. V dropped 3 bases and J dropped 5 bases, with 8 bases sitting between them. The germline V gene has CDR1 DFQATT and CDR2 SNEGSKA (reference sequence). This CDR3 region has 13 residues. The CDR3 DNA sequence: TGCAGTGCTAGGGGTTACGATAATTCACCCCTCCACTTT. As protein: CSARGYDNSPLHF.

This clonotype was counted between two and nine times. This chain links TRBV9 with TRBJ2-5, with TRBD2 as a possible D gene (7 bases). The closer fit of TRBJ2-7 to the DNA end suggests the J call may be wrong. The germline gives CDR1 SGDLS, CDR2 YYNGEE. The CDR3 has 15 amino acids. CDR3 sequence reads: CASSGGGRGNYEQYF. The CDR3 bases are TGTGCCAGCAGCGGGGGGGGCAGGGGAAACTACGAGCAGTACTTC.

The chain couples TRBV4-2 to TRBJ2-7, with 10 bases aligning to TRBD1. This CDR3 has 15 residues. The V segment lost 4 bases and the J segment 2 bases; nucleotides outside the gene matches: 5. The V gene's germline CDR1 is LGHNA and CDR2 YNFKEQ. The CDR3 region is CASSPRGQGAYEQYF. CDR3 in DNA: TGTGCCAGCAGCCCCCGTGGACAGGGGGCCTACGAGCAGTACTTC.

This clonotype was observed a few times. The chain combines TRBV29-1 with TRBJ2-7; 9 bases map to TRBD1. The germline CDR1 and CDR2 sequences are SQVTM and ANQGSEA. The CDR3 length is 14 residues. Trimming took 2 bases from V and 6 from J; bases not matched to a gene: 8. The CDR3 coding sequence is TGCAGCGTTGAATTGTGGGGGACAGGGACCGAGCAGTACTTC. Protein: CSVELWGTGTEQYF.